This T cell receptor (beta chain) was obtained from a study of T cells after yellow fever vaccination. This clonotype came up a few times. The germline V gene encodes CDR1 KGHDR and CDR2 SFDVKD. There are 16 residues in the CDR3. The V gene end was trimmed by 0 bases and the J gene end by 5 bases; junction bases not matched to a gene: 6. A single record per CDR3 protein comes from TCRdb applying MiXCR to the 5' RACE reads. The data contain 350,000 to 550,000 distinct CDR3 sequences, 18% of them singletons. The rearrangement joins TRBV24-1 to TRBJ2-1; 7 bases fit TRBD2. The clonotype comes from a man between 18 and 35 years old who received the YFV17D yellow fever vaccine. The sequencing here drew on PBMCs, taken before the yellow fever booster vaccination. The chain's CDR3 is CATSDLVWDYHNEQFF. The CDR3 DNA is TGTGCCACCAGTGATTTGGTATGGGACTACCACAATGAGCAGTTCTTC.